This T cell receptor (beta chain) was captured by sequencing in a study of blood T cell repertoires in COVID-19. Study at large: Both acute and convalescent COVID-19 samples were obtained from the United States, Italy and Spain. PBMCs, B-cell-depleted T cells, or T cells provided the cDNA or gDNA that made up the material.

In its sample, this clone was seen a few times. As originally analysed: Amplification from reference gene primers served as the basis for estimated nucleated cell counts. Measured with immunoSEQ multiplex PCR; TCRdb has only the in-frame clones, and not every one. Clone size and V and J calls were adopted from that table, with D and trimming inferred from the DNA. The repertoire holds 210,000 or so clones, with around 85% as singletons. V was shortened by 1 base and J by 7 bases, with 16 bases between the two germline ends. The CDR3 extends over 15 amino acids. Germline assignment: CDR1 KGHSH and CDR2 LQKENI.

The rearrangement joins TRBV18 to TRBJ1-1, with a weak D call TRBD1 (5 bases). This TCR came from a human donor in a cohort sampled during active COVID-19. The sequencing input was peripheral blood. CDR3 sequence: CASSPRGLTDGEAFF. CDR3 coding DNA: TGTGCCAGCTCACCACGGGGTCTGACAGATGGTGAAGCTTTCTTT. The full variable domain, in which reference TRBV18 and TRBJ1-1 provide the parts outside the CDR3, is NAGVMQNPRHLVRRRGQEARLRCSPMKGHSHVYWYRQLPEEGLKFMVYLQKENIIDESGMPKERFSAEFPKEGPSILRIQQVVRGDSAAYFCASSPRGLTDGEAFFGQGTRLTVV.